This T cell receptor (beta chain) was recovered during a study of blood T cell repertoires in COVID-19. The overall study: Acute and convalescent COVID-19 samples came from the United States, Italy and Spain. T cells, B-cell-depleted T cells, or PBMCs provided the cDNA or gDNA that served as material.

Authors' data handling: Estimates of nucleated cell counts were drawn from the amplification of reference gene primers. Measured with immunoSEQ multiplex PCR; TCRdb has only the in-frame clones, and not every one. V and J calls and clone size are copied from that table; D and trimming were computed from the DNA. The table lists 180,000 or so clones, 75% to 90% of them singletons, with approximately 11% in the top ten. Trimming cost V 6 bases and J 6 bases, with 13 bases left between them. Germline CDR1 is KGHDR and CDR2 is SFDVKD. The CDR3 has 13 amino acids. What was sequenced was peripheral blood. The rearrangement links TRBV24-1 to TRBJ1-2, with D perhaps matching TRBD1 (5 bases). This TCR derives from a human donor with active or convalescent COVID-19. The donor label of this sample is uncertain. This CDR3 reads CATSHGGTDGYTF. DNA for the CDR3: TGTGCCACCAGTCACGGGGGAACGGATGGCTACACCTTC.